The 22 T cell receptor beta chains in this list originate from one sample, sequenced in a study of shared clonotypes between healthy human individuals. Data came from immunoSEQ multiplex PCR; TCRdb stores just in-frame clones and leaves some out. The repertoire holds around 1.9 million clones, with 93% as singletons. Terminally differentiated effector memory CD45RA+ cells were excluded from the naive CD8 cells, which were CD45RO-negative and positively selected for CCR7. The sequenced sample was naive CD8+ T cells from PBMCs. The origin of the receptors is a man between 18 and 35 years old in good health. Some clones in this sample may be carry-over from other donors' samples.

The chain employs TRBV14 and TRBJ1-2; D is possibly TRBD1 (5 bases). The germline gives CDR1 SGHDN, CDR2 FVKESK. V lost 4 bases, J lost 4 bases, and 16 bases lay in between. The CDR3 is 15 residues long. CDR3 nucleotide sequence: TGTGCCAGCAGCCCGAGTGTCGAGACAGTCTATGGCTACACCTTC. Amino acid sequence: CASSPSVETVYGYTF.

The chain is built from TRBV7-2 and TRBJ2-1; D remains ambiguous. Germline CDR1 is SGHTA and CDR2 is FQGNSA. The CDR3 sequence is 16 residues long. V lost 7 bases and J 6 bases, leaving 22 bases between the germline ends. The CDR3 DNA is TGTGCCAGCACCGCTGTTGAGGTTACTTGGCCCAATGAGCAGTTCTTC. This sequence encodes CASTAVEVTWPNEQFF.

J is TRBJ1-1 and V is TRBV11-2; 9 bases align to TRBD1. J lost 4 bases, V lost 2 bases, and 5 bases had no gene match. The length of the CDR3 is 15 residues. Germline V gene lookup returns CDR1 SGHAT and CDR2 FQNNGV. CDR3 in amino acids: CASSLSRTGATEAFF. The CDR3 DNA is TGTGCCAGCAGCTTATCAAGGACAGGGGCCACTGAAGCTTTCTTT.

The rearrangement uses TRBV10-3 and TRBJ1-5; possibly TRBD1 for D (5 bases). Per germline, CDR1 ENHRY and CDR2 SYGVKD. The CDR3 spans 14 residues. V dropped 3 bases and J dropped 6 bases, with 12 bases sitting between them. In nucleotides, the CDR3 is TGTGCCATCAGTGACCCAGGGCTCGGTCAGCCCCAGCATTTT. This encodes CAISDPGLGQPQHF.

A remark on this clone: In the same sample, other DNA sequences code for this CDR3. The chain recombines TRBV27 with TRBJ2-3; no definite D call. CDR3 length: 12 amino acids. Deletions cut 3 bases from V and 4 bases from J, with 5 bases between. CDR1 is MNHEY, CDR2 SMNVEV, per germline (reference sequence). The CDR3 loop is CASSLPPDTQYF. The CDR3 DNA is TGTGCCAGCAGTTTGCCCCCAGATACGCAGTATTTT.

V usage is TRBV7-9 and J usage is TRBJ1-2; 7 bases match TRBD1. This CDR3 region has 13 residues. J gave up 7 bases and V 5 bases, and 7 bases lay outside the gene matches. The germline V gene has CDR1 SEHNR and CDR2 FQNEAQ (reference sequence). The chain's CDR3 is CASSIDRDGGYTF. The CDR3 region has the DNA TGTGCCAGCAGCATAGACAGGGACGGTGGCTACACCTTC. The full variable domain, rest sourced from reference TRBV7-9 and TRBJ1-2, is DTGVSQNPRHKITKRGQNVTFRCDPISEHNRLYWYRQTLGQGPEFLTYFQNEAQLEKSRLLSDRFSAERPKGSFSTLEIQRTEQGDSAMYLCASSIDRDGGYTFGSGTRLTVV.

As DNA, the CDR3 is TGCGCCAGCAGCCACCGACTAGCGGGTTCCTACGAGCAGTACTTC. It specifies CASSHRLAGSYEQYF. The chain couples TRBV5-1 to TRBJ2-7; 10 bases agree with TRBD2. Germline lookup yields CDR1 SGHRS and CDR2 YFSETQ. Germline trimming cut 4 bases from V and 1 base from J; bases unmatched to any gene: 5. This CDR3 has 15 residues. The full variable domain, with the rest looked up from reference TRBV5-1 and TRBJ2-7, is KAGVTQTPRYLIKTRGQQVTLSCSPISGHRSVSWYQQTPGQGLQFLFEYFSETQRNKGNFPGRFSGRQFSNSRSEMNVSTLELGDSALYLCASSHRLAGSYEQYFGPGTRLTVT.

The V call is TRBV7-8, the J call TRBJ2-1, with TRBD2 matching 7 bases. V lost 5 bases, J lost 1 base, and 11 bases stayed unmatched. CDR1 SGHVS and CDR2 FQNEAQ come from the germline V gene. The CDR3 sequence is 17 residues long. This CDR3 is CASSLSGTSRSYNEQFF. In DNA, the CDR3 is TGTGCCAGCAGCCTGAGCGGGACTTCCCGATCCTACAATGAGCAGTTCTTC.

V gene TRBV9 combines with J gene TRBJ2-1; 9 positions agree with TRBD2. V was clipped by 4 bases and J by 0 bases; unmatched bases: 17. The length of the CDR3 is 20 residues. Germline CDR1 and CDR2: SGDLS and YYNGEE. The DNA for the CDR3 is TGTGCCAGCAGCACCCGCGGGAGGGAACCTCTAGGGAGCTCCTACAATGAGCAGTTCTTC. Translated, it gives CASSTRGREPLGSSYNEQFF.

The chain joins TRBV7-9 to TRBJ2-1, with 7 bases matching TRBD2. V lost 4 bases and J lost 8; bases outside the gene matches: 8. This CDR3 comprises 14 residues. Germline CDR1 reads SEHNR; CDR2 reads FQNEAQ (reference sequence). CDR3 DNA sequence: TGTGCCAGCAGCTATGGCACGGGAGGCGATGAGCAGTTCTTC. Protein: CASSYGTGGDEQFF.

The CDR3 nucleotides are TGCGCCAGCAGGGAGGGGCCAGGAGATGGAAACACCATATATTTT. Amino acids: CASREGPGDGNTIYF. This rearrangement joins TRBV5-1 to TRBJ1-3; D is perhaps TRBD1 (5 bases). With 5 bases removed from V and 3 bases from J, the gap between germline ends came to 15 bases. Looked up from germline, CDR1 is SGHRS and CDR2 is YFSETQ. The length of the CDR3 is 15 residues.

V gene TRBV4-1 combines with J gene TRBJ2-3; D not resolved. Per germline, CDR1 MGHRA and CDR2 YSYEKL. The V and J ends lost 0 bases and 12 bases respectively, with 16 bases between them. The CDR3 totals 14 residues. The CDR3 sequence is CASSQDLDGSSQYF. In DNA, the CDR3 is TGCGCCAGCAGCCAAGATCTGGATGGGTCCTCCCAGTATTTT.

This chain joins TRBV9 and TRBJ2-5, with 7 bases aligning to TRBD2. V was clipped by 0 bases and J by 7 bases; unmatched bases: 6. Germline V gene sequence: CDR1 SGDLS, CDR2 YYNGEE. The CDR3 runs 14 residues. The CDR3 DNA follows: TGTGCCAGCAGCGTAGGGTCGGGCGGGGGGACCCAGTACTTC. The encoded protein is CASSVGSGGGTQYF.

V gene TRBV11-2 combines with J gene TRBJ2-7; the D gene is possibly TRBD1 (6 bases). The germline V gene encodes CDR1 SGHAT and CDR2 FQNNGV. With 1 base removed from V and 3 bases from J, the gap between germline ends came to 16 bases. The CDR3 is 16 amino acids. The CDR3: CASSLVRAQGGYEQYF. The CDR3 DNA reads TGTGCCAGCAGCTTAGTTCGCGCACAGGGTGGCTACGAGCAGTACTTC. Using reference TRBV11-2 and TRBJ2-7 for the parts outside the CDR3, the full variable domain is EAGVAQSPRYKIIEKRQSVAFWCNPISGHATLYWYQQILGQGPKLLIQFQNNGVVDDSQLPKDRFSAERLKGVDSTLKIQPAKLEDSAVYLCASSLVRAQGGYEQYFGPGTRLTVT.

The rearrangement links TRBV27 to TRBJ2-4; D call uncertain. Germline values: CDR1 MNHEY, CDR2 SMNVEV (reference sequence). The CDR3 runs 14 residues. V lost 6 bases, J lost 3 bases, and 12 bases lay in between. This chain's CDR3 is CASSLTGGKNIQYF. CDR3 DNA sequence: TGTGCCAGCAGCCTTACCGGTGGCAAAAACATTCAGTACTTC.

On this clone: This sample also contains other DNA sequences that code for the same CDR3. The chain is built from TRBV6-6 and TRBJ1-1, with D possibly being TRBD1 (6 bases). Trimming pared 0 bases from V and 0 bases from J, leaving 8 bases between. The CDR3 is made up of 15 amino acids. CDR1 MNHNY and CDR2 SVGAGI come from the germline V gene (reference sequence). The CDR3 sequence is CASSYSRGLNTEAFF. CDR3 nucleotides: TGTGCCAGCAGTTACTCCAGGGGACTGAACACTGAAGCTTTCTTT.

With regard to this clone: The sample has other DNA sequences that encode this CDR3 too. This chain uses TRBV6-5 with TRBJ1-1; no clear D. Germline lookup yields CDR1 MNHEY and CDR2 SVGAGI. V lost 1 base and J 3 bases, leaving 6 bases between the germline ends. The length of the CDR3 is 13 residues. The DNA for the CDR3 is TGTGCCAGCAGTTACTTGGGGTACACTGAAGCTTTCTTT. It encodes CASSYLGYTEAFF.

CDR3 in amino acids: CASSVATSLDTQYF. As DNA, the CDR3 is TGTGCCAGCAGCGTAGCTACCAGCCTAGATACGCAGTATTTT. The V and J genes are TRBV9 and TRBJ2-3; no clear D gene. V was clipped by 0 bases and J by 5 bases, with 10 bases between them. Germline V gives CDR1 SGDLS, CDR2 YYNGEE. CDR3 length: 14 residues.

The chain joins TRBV4-1 to TRBJ1-1, with D unclear. The V gene's germline CDR1 is MGHRA and CDR2 YSYEKL. V lost 0 bases and J lost 6, with 14 bases in between. The CDR3 has 15 amino acids. The CDR3 protein is CASSQDITTSSEAFF. DNA for the CDR3: TGCGCCAGCAGCCAAGATATCACAACGAGTTCTGAAGCTTTCTTT.

The genes are TRBV4-1 and TRBJ2-3; TRBD2 aligns across 12 bases. J lost 2 bases, V lost 0 bases, and 3 bases had no gene match. CDR3 size: 17 residues. CDR1 and CDR2 from the germline V gene are MGHRA and YSYEKL. The DNA for the CDR3 is TGCGCCAGCAGCCAAGAGGGACTAGCGGGTACCACAGATACGCAGTATTTT. Protein: CASSQEGLAGTTDTQYF.

About this clone itself: Other DNA sequences in this specimen translate into the identical CDR3. This rearrangement joins TRBV4-1 to TRBJ2-7, with unresolved D. Germline V gene lookup returns CDR1 MGHRA and CDR2 YSYEKL. The CDR3 spans 11 residues. Trimming left V 6 bases short and J 4 bases short, with 7 bases between. This chain's CDR3 is CASSRGYEQYF. CDR3 coding DNA: TGCGCCAGCAGTAGAGGTTACGAGCAGTACTTC.

The rearrangement joins TRBV19 to TRBJ1-2, with a possible D match to TRBD1 (5 bases). The germline CDR1 and CDR2 sequences are LNHDA and SQIVND (reference sequence). V lost 3 bases, J lost 2 bases, and 22 bases lay in between. This CDR3 region has 18 residues. The CDR3 coding sequence is TGTGCCAGTAGTATTCCAGAGAGACAGTACCTTCCGAACTATGGCTACACCTTC. It is translated as CASSIPERQYLPNYGYTF.